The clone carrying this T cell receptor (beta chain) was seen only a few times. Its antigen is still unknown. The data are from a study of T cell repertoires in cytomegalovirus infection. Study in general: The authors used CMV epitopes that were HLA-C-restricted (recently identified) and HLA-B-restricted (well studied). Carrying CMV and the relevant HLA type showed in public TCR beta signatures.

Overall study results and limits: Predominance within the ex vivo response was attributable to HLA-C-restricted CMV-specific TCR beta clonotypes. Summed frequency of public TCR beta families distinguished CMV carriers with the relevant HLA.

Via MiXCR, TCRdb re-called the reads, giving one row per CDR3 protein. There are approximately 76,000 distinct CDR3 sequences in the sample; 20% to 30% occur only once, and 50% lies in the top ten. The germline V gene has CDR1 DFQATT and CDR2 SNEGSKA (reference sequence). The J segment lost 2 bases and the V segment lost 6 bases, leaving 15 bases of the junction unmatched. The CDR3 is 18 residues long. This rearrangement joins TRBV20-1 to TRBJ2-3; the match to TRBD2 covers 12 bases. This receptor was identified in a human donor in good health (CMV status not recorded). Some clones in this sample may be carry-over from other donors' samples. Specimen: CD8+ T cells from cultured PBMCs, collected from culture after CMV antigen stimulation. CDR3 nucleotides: TGCAGTGCCGCTAGTCCAGGACTAGCGGGGTCTCCCACAGATACGCAGTATTTT. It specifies CSAASPGLAGSPTDTQYF.